The 9 T cell receptor beta chains given below trace back to one sample, sequenced in a study of blood T cells in healthy people across ages. The authors ran a second PCR of 7 to 11 cycles using a sample-barcoded 5' primer and a J-beta primer mix. TCRdb independently ran MiXCR on the 5' RACE reads; one entry per CDR3 protein. Here the sample spans around 1,000,000 distinct CDR3 sequences, less than 45% being singletons. The sample was blood. These receptor sequences come from a young man in good health.

The chain combines TRBV20-1 with TRBJ2-1, with TRBD1 identical over 9 bases. CDR3 length equals 12 residues. The germline gives CDR1 DFQATT, CDR2 SNEGSKA (reference sequence). The CDR3, as DNA: TGCGTATACAGGGGGCCTCCCAATGAGCAGTTCTTC. This translates into CVYRGPPNEQFF.

This clonotype was detected ten times or more. The chain uses TRBV5-1 and TRBJ2-7; perhaps TRBD2 as D (6 bases). V was cut by 7 bases and J by 3 bases, with 11 bases left in between. The germline V gene has CDR1 SGHRS and CDR2 YFSETQ. This CDR3 has 12 amino acids. CDR3 sequence (DNA): TGCGCCAGCCGGGACTCCAACTACGAGCAGTACTTC. Protein product: CASRDSNYEQYF.

J is TRBJ1-1 and V is TRBV5-5; possible D gene TRBD1, 6 bases. The germline V gene encodes CDR1 SGHKS and CDR2 YYEKEE (reference sequence). The V end lost 2 bases, the J end lost 1 base, and 12 bases lay between the germline ends. This CDR3 has 15 amino acids. The CDR3 DNA reads as TGTGCCAGCAGCTTTCAGGCGGGGGCGAACACTGAAGCTTTCTTT. It encodes CASSFQAGANTEAFF.

This clonotype has only one observation. This may come from a read error, since a much larger clone is one base off. The conserved phenylalanine or tryptophan normally closing the CDR3 is absent here, so this likely arose from a read error. The chain has TRBV7-2 and TRBJ1-2; D not resolved. This CDR3 comprises 12 residues. Germline loops: CDR1 SGHTA, CDR2 FQGNSA. Trimming removed 1 base from V and 4 bases from J, with 4 bases in between. CDR3 sequence: CASSLDVYGYTS. The CDR3 DNA reads as TGTGCCAGCAGCTTAGACGTCTATGGCTACACCTCC.

This clonotype was counted a few times. The rearrangement joins TRBV20-1 to TRBJ2-3; possibly TRBD1 for D (5 bases). The ends were cut back, 6 bases at V and 3 bases at J, with 19 bases in the middle. This CDR3 spans 15 amino acids. CDR1 is DFQATT, CDR2 SNEGSKA, per germline (reference sequence). The CDR3 nucleotides are TGCAGTGCCCCACAGGTCGGCAGCGCAACAGATACGCAGTATTTT. This gives the protein CSAPQVGSATDTQYF.

The chain couples TRBV21-1 to TRBJ2-1. TRBV21-1 is a pseudogene locus. This CDR3 region has 15 residues. CDR3 sequence: CASTDPTETYNEQFF. CDR3 DNA sequence: TGTGCCAGCACCGACCCAACAGAGACCTACAATGAGCAGTTCTTC.

This clonotype was counted only a few times. The rearrangement links TRBV9 to TRBJ2-3, with a possible D match to TRBD1 (5 bases). The CDR3 covers 14 residues. Germline CDR1 reads SGDLS; CDR2 reads YYNGEE. V lost 2 bases to trimming and J lost 2 bases, with 9 bases between them. The CDR3, as DNA: TGTGCCAGCAGCGTCGGCAGGGCCACAGATACGCAGTATTTT. Protein sequence: CASSVGRATDTQYF.

This clonotype was observed many times. This chain joins TRBV7-3 and TRBJ1-1; D is unclear. The CDR3 runs to 13 residues. Germline V gene data show CDR1 as SGHTA and CDR2 as FQGTGA. The V end was cut by 3 bases, the J end by 0 bases, with 5 bases between. CDR3 sequence: CASSFDMNTEAFF. CDR3 in DNA: TGTGCCAGCAGCTTTGACATGAACACTGAAGCTTTCTTT.

This clonotype was detected a few times. The J gene is TRBJ2-1, the V gene TRBV7-2; D gene uncertain. Germline V gene sequence: CDR1 SGHTA, CDR2 FQGNSA. The CDR3 has 16 amino acids. Trimming stripped 2 bases from V and 0 bases from J, with 11 bases between. The CDR3 reads CASSLQAASSYNEQFF. The CDR3 DNA follows: TGTGCCAGCAGCTTACAGGCGGCAAGCTCCTACAATGAGCAGTTCTTC.